Following are 29 T cell receptor beta chains from one sample sequenced in a study of blood T cell repertoires in COVID-19. The method was immunoSEQ multiplex PCR; TCRdb's version includes in-frame clones alone and lacks a portion of them. The sample consists of approximately 150,000 clones, 85% to 90% of them appearing once. Sample: PBMCs or T cells enriched from blood (not recorded which). The receptor set was obtained from a man aged 60-69 years who had recovered from COVID-19.

The chain employs TRBV7-9 and TRBJ1-1; weak D call: TRBD1 (5 bases). The CDR3 totals 17 residues. In germline, CDR1 is SEHNR, CDR2 FQNEAQ (reference sequence). V was cut by 3 bases and J by 3 bases, with 20 bases left in between. DNA of the CDR3: TGTGCCAGCAGCTTCAGTGGGGCAGGGTTATTGGACACTGAAGCTTTCTTT. This encodes CASSFSGAGLLDTEAFF.

This clone was observed a few times. This chain connects TRBV6-5 to TRBJ2-1, with 7 positions matching TRBD2. The CDR3 is made up of 14 amino acids. The V gene's germline CDR1 is MNHEY and CDR2 SVGAGI. The V segment lost 8 bases and the J segment 8 bases; nucleotides outside the gene matches: 12. CDR3 sequence: CASRTGLVVDEQFF. The CDR3 region has the DNA TGTGCCAGCCGTACTGGACTAGTTGTGGATGAGCAGTTCTTC.

V gene TRBV5-1 combines with J gene TRBJ1-1; the D is unclear. Germline V lookup: CDR1 SGHRS, CDR2 YFSETQ. The ends were cut back, 0 bases at V and 1 base at J, with 4 bases in the middle. This CDR3 has 13 residues. In DNA, the CDR3 is TGCGCCAGCAGCTTGGCAGAGAACACTGAAGCTTTCTTT. Its protein product is CASSLAENTEAFF.

This clone was found once. The J gene is TRBJ1-1, the V gene TRBV9; D is perhaps TRBD1 (5 bases). V lost 1 base and J 5 bases, leaving 6 bases between the germline ends. Germline loops: CDR1 SGDLS, CDR2 YYNGEE. The CDR3 runs to 12 residues. CDR3 protein: CASSVRGTEAFF. For the CDR3, the DNA is TGTGCCAGCAGCGTACGGGGGACTGAAGCTTTCTTT.

This chain joins TRBV5-5 and TRBJ1-4; 7 nucleotides align to TRBD1. CDR1 SGHKS and CDR2 YYEKEE come from the germline V gene (reference sequence). J was trimmed by 7 bases and V by 4 bases; bases with no gene match: 7. The CDR3 sequence is 14 residues long. CDR3 loop: CASSTTGVGEKLFF. The CDR3 DNA reads TGTGCCAGCAGCACCACAGGGGTTGGTGAAAAACTGTTTTTT.

This clone is a singleton in its sample. This sequence joins TRBV4-2 and TRBJ1-1, with D maybe TRBD1 (5 bases). Germline CDR1 and CDR2: LGHNA and YNFKEQ. The CDR3 contains 13 residues. Trimming cost V 6 bases and J 4 bases, with 12 bases left between them. The CDR3 DNA sequence: TGTGCCAGCAGACCTACAGGCCCCACTGAAGCTTTCTTT. This encodes CASRPTGPTEAFF.

This clone was seen a single time. The J gene is TRBJ1-3, the V gene TRBV6-5, with 8 bases fitting TRBD1. Germline lookup yields CDR1 MNHEY and CDR2 SVGAGI. The CDR3 covers 14 residues. V was clipped by 6 bases and J by 4 bases; unmatched bases: 5. The CDR3 protein is CASRFPGGGNTIYF. CDR3 DNA: TGTGCCAGCAGATTTCCAGGGGGCGGAAACACCATATATTTT.

V gene TRBV5-4 combines with J gene TRBJ1-4; the D gene is possibly TRBD1 (5 bases). Trimming took 2 bases from V and 5 from J, leaving 10 bases between them. This CDR3 region has 14 residues. Germline V lookup: CDR1 SGHNT, CDR2 YYREEE (reference sequence). The CDR3 nucleotides are TGTGCCAGCAGCTTAGGACAAAAGAATGAAAAACTGTTTTTT. Translating gives CASSLGQKNEKLFF. Together with reference TRBV5-4 and TRBJ1-4, the CDR3 gives the full variable domain: ETGVTQSPTHLIKTRGQQVTLRCSSQSGHNTVSWYQQALGQGPQFIFQYYREEENGRGNFPPRFSGLQFPNYSSELNVNALELDDSALYLCASSLGQKNEKLFFGSGTQLSVL.

This clone was recorded once. V and J are TRBV21-1 and TRBJ1-3. TRBV21-1 counts as a pseudogene. This CDR3 is built from 18 residues. CDR3 sequence (DNA): TGTGCCAGCAGGCCCCACCGGGATTCCTTGGACTCTGGAAACACCATATATTTT. This encodes CASRPHRDSLDSGNTIYF.

The chain couples TRBV6-5 to TRBJ2-7; the D is unclear. From germline, CDR1 is MNHEY and CDR2 SVGAGI. The length of the CDR3 is 16 residues. Trimming took 4 bases from V and 5 from J, leaving 21 bases between them. The CDR3: CASSSRLLVPPNEQYF. Here the CDR3 DNA reads TGTGCCAGCAGTTCTAGACTCCTCGTCCCTCCGAACGAGCAGTACTTC.

About this clone: Different DNA sequences within this sample yield the same CDR3. The chain has TRBV10-3 and TRBJ1-2; no reliable D call. Trimming stripped 3 bases from V and 7 bases from J, with 6 bases between. The germline CDR1 and CDR2 sequences are ENHRY and SYGVKD. This CDR3 has 11 amino acids. The CDR3 DNA is TGTGCCATCAGTGAAGGAGGTGGCTACACCTTC. This translates into CAISEGGGYTF.

This chain connects TRBV6-1 to TRBJ1-1, with 10 bases identical to TRBD1. Trimming at V came to 4 bases and at J to 6 bases, leaving 14 bases not matched to a gene. This CDR3 is 17 amino acids long. Germline lookup yields CDR1 MNHNS and CDR2 SASEGT. CDR3 DNA: TGTGCCAGCAGTGCCAGACAGGGGGCGAGCCCCCAGTCTGAAGCTTTCTTT. Its translation: CASSARQGASPQSEAFF.

The V call is TRBV18, the J call TRBJ1-1, with TRBD1 matching 8 bases. Looked up from germline, CDR1 is KGHSH and CDR2 is LQKENI. Trimming took 6 bases from V and 1 from J; bases not matched to a gene: 10. The CDR3 loop spans 16 amino acids. The CDR3 DNA is TGTGCCAGCTCGCTTGGGACAGGTGGGGGGAACACTGAAGCTTTCTTT. It translates to CASSLGTGGGNTEAFF.

J is TRBJ1-4 and V is TRBV19; the match to TRBD1 covers 9 bases. Germline CDR1 reads LNHDA; CDR2 reads SQIVND (reference sequence). The CDR3 extends over 15 amino acids. The ends lost 3 bases at V and 8 bases at J; junction bases unmatched: 7. The CDR3 sequence: CASSIRTGVTEKLFF. The CDR3 DNA follows: TGTGCCAGTAGTATCCGGACAGGGGTTACGGAAAAACTGTTTTTT.

V gene TRBV13 combines with J gene TRBJ1-1, with 7 bases aligning to TRBD1. CDR1 PRHDT and CDR2 FYEKMQ come from the germline V gene (reference sequence). This CDR3 is built from 14 residues. Trimming cost V 5 bases and J 5 bases; bases outside gene matches: 8. CDR3 in amino acids: CASSPRQGRTEAFF. The DNA of the CDR3 is TGTGCCAGCAGCCCCAGACAGGGTCGGACTGAAGCTTTCTTT.

With regard to this clone: The sample carries other DNA sequences with the same CDR3. CDR3 sequence reads: CASSLSQGNGYTF. The CDR3 DNA is TGTGCCAGCAGTTTATCCCAGGGTAACGGCTACACCTTC. The V and J genes are TRBV28 and TRBJ1-2; possibly TRBD1 for D (5 bases). Per germline, CDR1 MDHEN and CDR2 SYDVKM. The CDR3 has 13 residues. V was pared by 1 base and J by 8 bases, with 11 bases between.

Concerning this clone: A read error may produce the germline difference seen at one junction end. The V gene is TRBV24-1, the J gene TRBJ1-2; D gene unclear. The CDR3 runs to 14 residues. Looked up from germline, CDR1 is KGHDR and CDR2 is SFDVKD. The CDR3 bases are TGTGCCACCAGTGTGGGTGGAATTAACTATGGCTACGCCTTC. Amino acid sequence: CATSVGGINYGYAF.

The chain recombines TRBV7-3 with TRBJ2-3; TRBD2 agrees at 16 bases. After removal of 4 bases from V and 0 bases from J, the junction contained 7 bases not matched to a gene. CDR3 length: 19 amino acids. In germline, CDR1 is SGHTA, CDR2 FQGTGA. DNA of the CDR3: TGTGCCAGCAGCTCCACTGGGACTAGCGGGAGGGCTAGCACAGATACGCAGTATTTT. Its protein is CASSSTGTSGRASTDTQYF. Looking up the rest from reference TRBV7-3 and TRBJ2-3 gives the full variable domain: GAGVSQTPSNKVTEKGKYVELRCDPISGHTALYWYRQSLGQGPEFLIYFQGTGAADDSGLPNDRFFAVRPEGSVSTLKIQRTERGDSAVYLCASSSTGTSGRASTDTQYFGPGTRLTVL.

This chain joins TRBV2 and TRBJ1-5; D remains unclear. Germline CDR1 and CDR2: SNHLY and FYNNEI. V lost 4 bases and J 4 bases, leaving 14 bases between the germline ends. The CDR3 is 15 residues long. This chain's CDR3 is CASSGRRAVNQPQHF. The CDR3, as DNA: TGTGCCAGCAGTGGGAGGAGGGCGGTAAATCAGCCCCAGCATTTT.

This clone has only one observation. The V and J genes are TRBV18 and TRBJ2-2; TRBD1 matches 10 bases. The germline V gene has CDR1 KGHSH and CDR2 LQKENI. This CDR3 comprises 15 residues. V was pared by 4 bases and J by 6 bases, with 5 bases of the junction left unmatched. CDR3 DNA sequence: TGTGCCAGCTCACGTACGGGACAGGGGTCCGGGGAGCTGTTTTTT. Translated, it gives CASSRTGQGSGELFF.

The rearrangement joins TRBV3-1 (or the pseudogene TRBV3-2) to TRBJ1-1; weak D call: TRBD1 (6 bases). Germline V lookup: CDR1 LGHDT, CDR2 YNNKEL (reference sequence). This CDR3 is 13 amino acids long. V dropped 2 bases and J dropped 11 bases, with 15 bases sitting between them. The CDR3 coding sequence is TGTGCCAGCAGCCAATCAGGGGCGTGGGTTGCTTTCTTT. Amino acid sequence: CASSQSGAWVAFF.

V and J are TRBV12-3 or TRBV12-4 and TRBJ2-4; 7 positions match TRBD1. J was trimmed by 15 bases and V by 0 bases; bases with no gene match: 8. CDR3 length: 13 amino acids. The DNA of the CDR3 is TGTGCCAGCAGTTTAGCGAGACAGGGCGGAGGGTACTTC. Amino acid sequence: CASSLARQGGGYF.

The rearrangement links TRBV18 to TRBJ1-1; D possibly corresponds to TRBD1 (5 bases). This CDR3 is built from 12 residues. Germline V CDR1 and CDR2: KGHSH, LQKENI. The V end lost 6 bases, the J end lost 5 bases, and 10 bases lay between the germline ends. DNA for the CDR3: TGTGCCAGCTCCCTTAAGGGGACTGAAGCTTTCTTT. It specifies CASSLKGTEAFF.

The chain is built from TRBV5-6 and TRBJ1-2; possible D gene TRBD1, 6 bases. V lost 4 bases and J lost 8, with 15 bases in between. The CDR3 consists of 13 residues. Germline V gives CDR1 SGHDT, CDR2 YYEEEE. The CDR3 loop is CASSQRGGRGYTF. The CDR3 nucleotides read TGTGCCAGCAGCCAGCGGGGGGGCCGAGGCTACACCTTC.

V gene TRBV6-6 combines with J gene TRBJ1-1; 7 nucleotides align to TRBD1. This CDR3 is 16 amino acids long. J lost 4 bases, V lost 2 bases, and 10 bases had no gene match. The V gene's germline CDR1 is MNHNY and CDR2 SVGAGI (reference sequence). CDR3 bases: TGTGCCAGCAGTTACACACAGGGGTCGTGGAGCACTGAAGCTTTCTTT. The encoded protein is CASSYTQGSWSTEAFF.

In its sample, this clone was seen once. V usage is TRBV19 and J usage is TRBJ2-1, with a tentative D call TRBD1 (5 bases). This CDR3 has 14 residues. V lost 4 bases and J lost 6, with 13 bases in between. Looked up from germline, CDR1 is LNHDA and CDR2 is SQIVND (reference sequence). The CDR3 nucleotides read TGTGCCAGTAGTAGGGGCGACGGTACCAATGAGCAGTTCTTC. It yields the protein CASSRGDGTNEQFF.

This clone was seen only once. V is TRBV7-4 and J is TRBJ1-5; TRBD1 might be the D (6 bases). The CDR3 is made up of 15 amino acids. Germline V lookup: CDR1 SGHVT, CDR2 SQSDAQ. Trimming took 7 bases from V and 0 from J, leaving 13 bases between them. The CDR3 protein is CASTGGSLSNQPQHF. As DNA, the CDR3 is TGTGCCAGCACTGGGGGCAGCCTTAGCAATCAGCCCCAGCATTTT.

This chain connects TRBV7-8 to TRBJ2-7, with D perhaps TRBD2 (6 bases). V shed 8 bases and J shed 2 bases, with 13 bases lying between them. Germline CDR1 is SGHVS and CDR2 is FQNEAQ. This CDR3 is 13 amino acids long. CDR3 in DNA: TGTGCCAGCTCGCGGGGAAACCCCTACGAGCAGTACTTC. It translates to CASSRGNPYEQYF. Combining the CDR3 with reference TRBV7-8 and TRBJ2-7 gives the whole variable domain GAGVSQSPRYKVAKRGQDVALRCDPISGHVSLFWYQQALGQGPEFLTYFQNEAQLDKSGLPSDRFFAERPEGSVSTLKIQRTQQEDSAVYLCASSRGNPYEQYFGPGTRLTVT.

The chain couples TRBV7-6 to TRBJ2-1; 11 bases fit TRBD2. The germline V gene encodes CDR1 SGHVS and CDR2 FNYEAQ. V lost 2 bases to trimming and J lost 0 bases; unmatched junction nucleotides: 3. CDR3 length equals 17 residues. Here the CDR3 reads CASSLTSGSYSYNEQFF. The CDR3 DNA follows: TGTGCCAGCAGCTTAACTAGCGGGAGTTACTCCTACAATGAGCAGTTCTTC. Full variable domain (remainder filled in from reference TRBV7-6 and TRBJ2-1): GAGVSQSPRYKVTKRGQDVALRCDPISGHVSLYWYRQALGQGPEFLTYFNYEAQQDKSGLPNDRFSAERPEGSISTLTIQRTEQRDSAMYRCASSLTSGSYSYNEQFFGPGTRLTVL.